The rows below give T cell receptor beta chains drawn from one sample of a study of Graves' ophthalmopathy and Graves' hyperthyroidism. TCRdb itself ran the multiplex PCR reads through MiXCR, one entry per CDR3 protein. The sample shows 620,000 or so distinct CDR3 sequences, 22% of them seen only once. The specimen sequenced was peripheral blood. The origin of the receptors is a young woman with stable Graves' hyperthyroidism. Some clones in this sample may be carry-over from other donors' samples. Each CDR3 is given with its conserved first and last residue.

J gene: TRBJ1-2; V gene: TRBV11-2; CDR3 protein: CASSPPNLYGYTF
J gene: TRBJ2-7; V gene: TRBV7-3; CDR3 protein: CASSLSLAPNYEQYF
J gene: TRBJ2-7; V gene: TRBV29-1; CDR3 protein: CSVEDRGGGRYEQYF
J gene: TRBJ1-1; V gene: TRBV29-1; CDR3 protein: CSVLSGIETEAFF
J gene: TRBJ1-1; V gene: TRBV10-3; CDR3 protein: CAISESGRSTEAFF
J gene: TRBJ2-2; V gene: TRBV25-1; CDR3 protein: CASSVDGYTGELFF
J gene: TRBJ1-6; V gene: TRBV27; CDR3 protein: CASSLYGTGGSPLHF
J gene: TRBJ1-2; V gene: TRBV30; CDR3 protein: CAWSVQLAGGDYGYTF
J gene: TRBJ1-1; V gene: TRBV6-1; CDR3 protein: CASSEGWGNTEAFF
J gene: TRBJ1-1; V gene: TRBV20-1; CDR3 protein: CSLINRGLNTEAFF
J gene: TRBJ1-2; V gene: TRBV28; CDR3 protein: CASSLPGMGYGYTF
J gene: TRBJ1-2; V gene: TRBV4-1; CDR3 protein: CASSHESRGYTF
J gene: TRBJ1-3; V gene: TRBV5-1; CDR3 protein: CASSGASGSGNTIYF
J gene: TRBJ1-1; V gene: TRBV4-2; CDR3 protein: CASSQDGGPDTEAFF
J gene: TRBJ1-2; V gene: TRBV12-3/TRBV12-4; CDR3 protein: CASSPTAPNYGYTF
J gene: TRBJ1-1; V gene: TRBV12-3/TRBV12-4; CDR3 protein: CASSASGQGRTEAFF
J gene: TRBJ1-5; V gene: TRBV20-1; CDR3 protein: CSARAGTGVGPQHF
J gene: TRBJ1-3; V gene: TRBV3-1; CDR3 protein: CASSEQVAGNTIYF
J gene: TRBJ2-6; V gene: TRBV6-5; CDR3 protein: CASSSSGGGSGANVLTF
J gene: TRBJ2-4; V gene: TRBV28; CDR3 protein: CASSLLSGEDIQYF
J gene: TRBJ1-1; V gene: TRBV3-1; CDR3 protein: CASSQDGGWTEAFF
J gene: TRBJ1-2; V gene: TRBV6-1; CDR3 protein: CASNNRAGYGYTF
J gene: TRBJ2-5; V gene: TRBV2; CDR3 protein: CASWKLATGRNPKAAQYF
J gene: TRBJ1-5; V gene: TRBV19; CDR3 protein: CASSIGTVYSNQPQHF
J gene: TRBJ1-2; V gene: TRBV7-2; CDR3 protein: CASSPGQGLWGYTF
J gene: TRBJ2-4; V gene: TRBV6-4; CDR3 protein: CASRAGQIKNIQYF
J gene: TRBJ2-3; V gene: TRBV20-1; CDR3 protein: CSARVRSAGVADTQYF
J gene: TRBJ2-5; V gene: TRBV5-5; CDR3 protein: CASNSGQGKGETQYF
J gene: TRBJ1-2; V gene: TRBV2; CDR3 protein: CASSGTGRAGYTF
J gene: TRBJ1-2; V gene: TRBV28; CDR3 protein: CASSSNPTWRYYGYTF
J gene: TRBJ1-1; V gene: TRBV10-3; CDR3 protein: CAITRTGGSDTEAFF
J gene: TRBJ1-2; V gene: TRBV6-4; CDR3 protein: CASSDSGTGDGYTF
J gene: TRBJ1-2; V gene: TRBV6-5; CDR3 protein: CASSSGVRYDYGYTF
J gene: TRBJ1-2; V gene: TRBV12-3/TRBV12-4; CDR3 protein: CASSRNTDLINYGYTF
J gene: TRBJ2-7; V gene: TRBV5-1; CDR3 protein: CASRDDRYEQYF
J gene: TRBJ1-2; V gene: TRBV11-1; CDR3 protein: CASRDLYGYTF
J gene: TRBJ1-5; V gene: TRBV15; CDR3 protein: CATSRALGANQPQHF
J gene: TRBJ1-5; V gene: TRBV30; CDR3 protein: CAWSVKGNQPQHF
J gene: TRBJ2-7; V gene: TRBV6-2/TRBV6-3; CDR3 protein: CASTSRLVPYEQYF
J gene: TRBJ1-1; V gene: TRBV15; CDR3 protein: CATSRAAGAGTEAFF
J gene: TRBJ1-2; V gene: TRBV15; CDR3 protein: CATSRGNRGPYGYTF
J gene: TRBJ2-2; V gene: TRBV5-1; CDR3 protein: CASSLTGSTGELFF
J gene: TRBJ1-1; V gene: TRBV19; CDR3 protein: CASNVGTVNTEAFF
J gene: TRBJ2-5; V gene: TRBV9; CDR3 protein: CASSVSGAETQYF
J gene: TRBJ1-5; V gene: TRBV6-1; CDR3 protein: CASSTTPGEGQPQHF
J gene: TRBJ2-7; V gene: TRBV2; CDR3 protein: CASSSGSEQYF
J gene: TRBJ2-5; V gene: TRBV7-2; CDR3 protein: CASSKWVRVSETQYF
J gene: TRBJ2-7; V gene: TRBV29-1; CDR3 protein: CSVFSGGAYEQYF
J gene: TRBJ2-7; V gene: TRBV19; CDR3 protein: CASSTPDVPGEQYF
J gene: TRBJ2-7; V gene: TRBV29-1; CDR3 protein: CSARDTGLYEQYF
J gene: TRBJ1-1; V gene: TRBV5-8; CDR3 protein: CASSPFGEDTEAFF
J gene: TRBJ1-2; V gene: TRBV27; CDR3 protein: CASSNQGGGYYGYTF